Detailed here is one T cell receptor beta chain. The data were taken from a study of blood T cell repertoires in COVID-19. About the study: Collection of acute and convalescent COVID-19 samples took place in the United States, Italy and Spain. T cells, B-cell-depleted T cells, or PBMCs provided the cDNA or gDNA that served as material.

Those enrolled in Seattle joined during active infection and were followed longitudinally afterward. The CDR3 is made up of 17 amino acids. Original methodology: Cell counts per sample came from amplifying reference gene primers. Method: immunoSEQ multiplex PCR; TCRdb's copy keeps in-frame clones and lacks some. The V and J calls and clone size come from that table; D and trimming were worked out from the DNA. Of over 75,000 clones in the sample, about 90% were seen once. The receptor's source is a human donor with COVID-19, enrolled during active disease. The donor label of this sample is uncertain. The sample was peripheral blood. The genes are TRBV12-2 and TRBJ1-3; whether TRBD1, the table's D call, matches the DNA was not checked. TRBV12-2 is reported as a pseudogene. CDR3 region: CASRRLSDRASGNTIYF. The CDR3 region has the DNA TGTGCAAGTCGCAGACTCTCGGACAGAGCCTCTGGAAACACCATATATTTT.